Described below is a single T cell receptor (beta chain) sequence and its context. What it binds is not known. One entry per CDR3 protein results from TCRdb running MiXCR on the 5' RACE reads. Here the sample spans about 310,000 distinct CDR3 sequences, 15% to 20% being singletons. This entry comes from a study of T-cell memory formation after mild COVID-19. Across the study: Most TCR clusters belonged to a single donor. Study findings and constraints: Whether second-wave clones peaking at day 37 were SARS-CoV-2 specific went unconfirmed. Clones shrinking from day 15 to 85 showed even CD4/CD8 mixes; later expanders tilted CD4+. Some clones that responded turned up in pre-infection memory, which suggests that cross-reactive memory joined in.

This CDR3 has 14 amino acids. The trim removed 5 bases at V and 6 bases at J, leaving 9 bases unmatched. Germline assignment: CDR1 MNHEY and CDR2 SMNVEV (reference sequence). The chain employs TRBV27 and TRBJ1-2, with 7 bases identical to TRBD1. This TCR was recovered from a man in his late teens or twenties who had mild COVID-19 (a few samples of this study predate the infection). Cell type and time point are not known. The sample consisted of PBMCs or a T cell subset sorted from them (not recorded which). The CDR3 region is CASSPPGGMNGYTF. The CDR3 DNA follows: TGTGCCAGCAGTCCACCAGGGGGGATGAATGGCTACACCTTC.